The next 25 T cell receptor beta chains were all read from a single sample in a study of response to subunit inactivated influenza vaccine. TCRdb independently ran MiXCR on the RT-PCR reads; one entry per CDR3 protein. The sample lists fewer than 350,000 distinct CDR3 sequences; less than 25% were seen once. This specimen consisted of PBMCs from blood, obtained 21 months after vaccination. Every receptor here comes from a man between 50 and 70 years old who received an inactivated influenza vaccine.

This clonotype came up a few times. The rearrangement links TRBV4-1 to TRBJ2-1, with a tentative D call TRBD2 (5 bases). The V and J ends lost 2 bases and 0 bases respectively, with 14 bases between them. CDR3 length: 17 residues. Germline V gene sequence: CDR1 MGHRA, CDR2 YSYEKL. CDR3 nucleotide sequence: TGCGCCAGCAGCCAATACGGTCTGGCGGGCTCCTACAATGAGCAGTTCTTC. Translating it yields CASSQYGLAGSYNEQFF.

This clonotype was seen at least ten times. V gene TRBV4-3 combines with J gene TRBJ1-1, with D possibly being TRBD1 (6 bases). There are 15 residues in the CDR3. Looked up from germline, CDR1 is LGHNA and CDR2 is YSLEER. V was trimmed by 1 base and J by 8 bases, leaving 17 bases between them. CDR3 residues: CASSQASGGPTEAFF. DNA of the CDR3: TGCGCCAGCAGCCAAGCTTCGGGGGGGCCCACCGAAGCTTTCTTT.

V and J are TRBV20-1 and TRBJ1-2, with D perhaps matching TRBD1 (5 bases). The germline V gene encodes CDR1 DFQATT and CDR2 SNEGSKA (reference sequence). The CDR3 covers 12 residues. Trimming stripped 5 bases from V and 4 bases from J, with 11 bases between. Here the CDR3 DNA reads TGCAGTGCTCCGAGGGACCTCTATGGCTACACCTTC. It is translated as CSAPRDLYGYTF.

In its sample, this clonotype was seen a few times. The chain's CDR3 is CASSKRGGTEAFF. CDR3 coding DNA: TGTGCCAGCAGCAAGAGGGGGGGGACTGAAGCTTTCTTT. V gene TRBV14 combines with J gene TRBJ1-1, with a tentative D call TRBD1 (6 bases). The CDR3 spans 13 residues. Germline V gene sequence: CDR1 SGHDN, CDR2 FVKESK. V lost 5 bases and J lost 5, with 12 bases in between.

This clonotype was counted a few times. The V and J genes are TRBV10-1 and TRBJ2-2; D gene ambiguous. This CDR3 is 14 amino acids long. Germline CDR1 reads WNHNN; CDR2 reads SYGVQD (reference sequence). V was shortened by 2 bases and J by 4 bases, with 8 bases between the two germline ends. The CDR3 DNA is TGCGCCAGCAGTGAGATTTGGGGCACCGGGGAGCTGTTTTTT. Amino acids: CASSEIWGTGELFF.

There are a few counts of this clonotype. The genes are TRBV15 and TRBJ2-5; 8 bases are shared with TRBD1. The CDR3 has 15 residues. CDR1 is LNHNV and CDR2 is YYDKDF in the germline V gene (reference sequence). After removal of 0 bases from V and 3 bases from J, the junction contained 3 bases not matched to a gene. The CDR3: CATSREGQVKETQYF. CDR3 DNA sequence: TGTGCCACCAGCAGAGAGGGACAGGTTAAAGAGACCCAGTACTTC.

The chain uses TRBV5-6 and TRBJ1-6; 9 bases agree with TRBD1. The CDR3 extends over 14 amino acids. The V gene end was trimmed by 2 bases and the J gene end by 8 bases; junction bases not matched to a gene: 2. Germline V lookup: CDR1 SGHDT, CDR2 YYEEEE. The CDR3 DNA reads as TGTGCCAGCAGCTTCGGACAGGGGTATTCACCCCTCCACTTT. Translated, it gives CASSFGQGYSPLHF.

The chain employs TRBV10-3 and TRBJ2-7, with 7 bases aligning to TRBD1. J gave up 5 bases and V 5 bases, and 3 bases lay outside the gene matches. The CDR3 totals 12 residues. The germline V gene has CDR1 ENHRY and CDR2 SYGVKD. The CDR3 sequence: CAISTGVHEQYF. DNA of the CDR3: TGTGCCATCAGTACAGGGGTCCACGAGCAGTACTTC.

This clonotype was seen only a few times. The rearrangement uses TRBV11-3 and TRBJ2-3; 9 nucleotides align to TRBD2. J was trimmed by 3 bases and V by 6 bases; bases with no gene match: 7. The CDR3 is 15 amino acids. Germline CDR1 and CDR2: SGHNT and YENEEA. CDR3 sequence: CASSPGTSRTDTQYF. In DNA, the CDR3 is TGTGCCAGCAGTCCCGGGACTAGCCGGACAGATACGCAGTATTTT.

The chain uses TRBV30 and TRBJ1-5; D unclear. The germline V gene has CDR1 GTSNPN and CDR2 SVGIG (reference sequence). CDR3 length equals 12 residues. The germline V and J ends were trimmed by 0 bases and 4 bases, with 4 bases remaining between them. The CDR3 is CAWSVGNQPQHF. CDR3 nucleotide sequence: TGTGCCTGGAGTGTAGGGAATCAGCCCCAGCATTTT.

This clonotype was counted a few times. The chain employs TRBV5-1 and TRBJ2-7; 11 bases are shared with TRBD2. CDR1 SGHRS and CDR2 YFSETQ come from the germline V gene. The CDR3 sequence is 15 residues long. The V gene end was trimmed by 3 bases and the J gene end by 2 bases; junction bases not matched to a gene: 4. The CDR3 region is CASSSTSGITYEQYF. DNA of the CDR3: TGCGCCAGCAGCTCGACTAGCGGGATAACCTACGAGCAGTACTTC.

This clonotype came up a few times. The rearrangement uses TRBV11-2 and TRBJ2-5; TRBD1 or TRBD2 may be the D gene (6 bases each). This CDR3 is built from 19 residues. Trimming removed 1 base from V and 2 bases from J, with 23 bases in between. Per germline, CDR1 SGHAT and CDR2 FQNNGV. The CDR3 is CASSLGVVRGPLQQETQYF. The DNA for the CDR3 is TGTGCCAGCAGCTTAGGGGTGGTCCGGGGGCCCCTCCAGCAAGAGACCCAGTACTTC.

The V and J genes are TRBV7-2 and TRBJ1-3; D not certain. The CDR3 spans 15 residues. Germline V gene lookup returns CDR1 SGHTA and CDR2 FQGNSA. Deletions cut 1 base from V and 4 bases from J, with 11 bases between. The chain's CDR3 is CASSLGPGGGNTIYF. The CDR3 nucleotides read TGTGCCAGCAGCTTAGGCCCGGGTGGGGGAAACACCATATATTTT.

This clonotype has a handful of counts. The chain couples TRBV18 to TRBJ1-2; unclear D gene. CDR3 length: 13 amino acids. Germline V gives CDR1 KGHSH, CDR2 LQKENI. V gave up 3 bases and J gave up 2 bases, with 7 bases separating them. The CDR3, as DNA: TGTGCCAGCTCACCGACAACCAACTATGGCTACACCTTC. Translating gives CASSPTTNYGYTF.

This clonotype was observed at least ten times. The chain employs TRBV20-1 and TRBJ1-2; maybe TRBD1 (5 bases). Trimming pared 3 bases from V and 4 bases from J, leaving 15 bases between. CDR1 DFQATT and CDR2 SNEGSKA come from the germline V gene (reference sequence). The length of the CDR3 is 14 residues. CDR3 amino acids: CSASSQGVSYGYTF. CDR3 coding DNA: TGCAGTGCTAGTAGTCAGGGAGTATCCTATGGCTACACCTTC.

The gene calls are TRBV14 and TRBJ1-3; D not resolved. Trimming stripped 4 bases from V and 4 bases from J, with 11 bases between. The germline V gene encodes CDR1 SGHDN and CDR2 FVKESK. This CDR3 comprises 14 residues. CDR3 nucleotide sequence: TGTGCCAGCAGCCGGGTAGGGTCCGGAAACACCATATATTTT. Its protein is CASSRVGSGNTIYF. Full variable domain (missing parts from reference TRBV14 and TRBJ1-3): EAGVTQFPSHSVIEKGQTVTLRCDPISGHDNLYWYRRVMGKEIKFLLHFVKESKQDESGMPNNRFLAERTGGTYSTLKVQPAELEDSGVYFCASSRVGSGNTIYFGEGSWLTVV.

The genes are TRBV19 and TRBJ2-4; D call uncertain. The CDR3 length is 15 residues. V was cut by 4 bases and J by 1 base, with 11 bases left in between. Germline V CDR1 and CDR2: LNHDA, SQIVND (reference sequence). The CDR3 bases are TGTGCCAGTAGTACTTCCGATTTTGCCAAAAACATTCAGTACTTC. It translates to CASSTSDFAKNIQYF.

This clonotype has a handful of counts. As DNA, the CDR3 is TGTGCCAGCAGTTTAAATTGGGCTAGCACAGATACGCAGTATTTT. It codes for CASSLNWASTDTQYF. V and J are TRBV28 and TRBJ2-3; D gene unclear. V was trimmed by 2 bases and J by 0 bases, leaving 9 bases between them. The CDR3 extends over 15 amino acids. The germline CDR1 and CDR2 sequences are MDHEN and SYDVKM.

This clonotype was observed at least ten times. The chain carries TRBV20-1 and TRBJ1-1; D is unclear. In germline, CDR1 is DFQATT, CDR2 SNEGSKA (reference sequence). CDR3 length: 14 residues. Between the trimmed V and J ends, which lost 0 bases and 2 bases, there was a span of 10 bases. CDR3 sequence reads: CSARDFSGNTEAFF. The CDR3 region has the DNA TGCAGTGCTAGAGATTTTTCCGGAAACACTGAAGCTTTCTTT.

A few counts support this clonotype. V and J are TRBV29-1 and TRBJ2-2; D is uncertain. Germline values: CDR1 SQVTM, CDR2 ANQGSEA. Trimming removed 4 bases at V and 0 bases at J, with 9 bases between. There are 14 residues in the CDR3. CDR3 sequence reads: CSVGGTANTGELFF. CDR3 nucleotides: TGCAGCGTTGGAGGCACAGCGAACACCGGGGAGCTGTTTTTT.

This clonotype was seen a handful of times. The V call is TRBV28, the J call TRBJ1-6, with D perhaps TRBD1 (5 bases). Trimming took 8 bases from V and 9 from J, leaving 14 bases between them. The germline V gene has CDR1 MDHEN and CDR2 SYDVKM. The CDR3 is 13 residues long. CDR3 sequence reads: CASGLAGGSPLHF. The CDR3 bases are TGTGCCAGCGGGCTAGCGGGGGGTTCACCCCTCCACTTT.

The rearrangement uses TRBV20-1 and TRBJ2-2; no clear D. CDR3 length: 13 residues. V was clipped by 5 bases and J by 4 bases, with 11 bases between them. The germline V gene has CDR1 DFQATT and CDR2 SNEGSKA (reference sequence). The chain's CDR3 is CSADHTVTGELFF. CDR3 sequence (DNA): TGCAGTGCTGATCACACGGTCACCGGGGAGCTGTTTTTT.

CDR3 coding DNA: TGTGCCAGCAGCCGACTAGCGGCTAGACGTTACAATGAGCAGTTCTTC. Translating it yields CASSRLAARRYNEQFF. The J gene is TRBJ2-1, the V gene TRBV12-3 or TRBV12-4; 9 nucleotides agree with TRBD2. The trim removed 6 bases at V and 4 bases at J, leaving 10 bases unmatched. CDR3 length: 16 residues.

V and J are TRBV9 and TRBJ2-5; maybe TRBD2 (7 bases). This CDR3 is built from 14 residues. Germline CDR1 and CDR2: SGDLS and YYNGEE. V was pared by 4 bases and J by 4 bases, with 14 bases between. Written as DNA, the CDR3 is TGTGCCAGCAGCATAAGGGGGGGCCCAGAGACCCAGTACTTC. Protein: CASSIRGGPETQYF.

This chain links TRBV7-8 with TRBJ1-6; D gene uncertain. The CDR3 covers 15 residues. V was clipped by 5 bases and J by 3 bases, with 11 bases between them. The germline gives CDR1 SGHVS, CDR2 FQNEAQ. The CDR3 coding sequence is TGTGCCAGCAGCCCTACGAGGGACTATAATTCACCCCTCCACTTT. Translation gives CASSPTRDYNSPLHF.